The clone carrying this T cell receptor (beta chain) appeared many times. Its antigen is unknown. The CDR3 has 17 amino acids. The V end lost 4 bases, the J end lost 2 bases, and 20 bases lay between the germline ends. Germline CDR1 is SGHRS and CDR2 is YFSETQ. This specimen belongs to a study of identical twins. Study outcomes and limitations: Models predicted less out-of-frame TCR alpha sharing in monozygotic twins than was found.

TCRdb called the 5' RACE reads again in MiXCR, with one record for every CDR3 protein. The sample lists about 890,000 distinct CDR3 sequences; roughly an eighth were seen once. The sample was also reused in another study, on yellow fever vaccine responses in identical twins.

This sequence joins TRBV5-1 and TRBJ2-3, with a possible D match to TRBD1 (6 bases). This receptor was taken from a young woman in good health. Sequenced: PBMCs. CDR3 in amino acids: CASSVRDGGSFTDTQYF. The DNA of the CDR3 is TGCGCCAGCAGCGTTCGGGATGGGGGCTCCTTCACAGATACGCAGTATTTT.